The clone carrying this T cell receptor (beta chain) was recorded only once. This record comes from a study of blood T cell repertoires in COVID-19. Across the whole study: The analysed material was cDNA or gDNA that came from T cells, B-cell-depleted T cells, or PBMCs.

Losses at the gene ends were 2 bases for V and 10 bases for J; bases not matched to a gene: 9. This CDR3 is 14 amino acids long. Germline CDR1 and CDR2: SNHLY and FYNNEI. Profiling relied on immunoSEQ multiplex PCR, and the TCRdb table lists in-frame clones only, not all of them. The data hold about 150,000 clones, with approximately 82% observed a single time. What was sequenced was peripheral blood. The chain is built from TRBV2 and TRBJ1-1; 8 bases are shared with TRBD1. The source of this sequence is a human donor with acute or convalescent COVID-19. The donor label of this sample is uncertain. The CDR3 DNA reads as TGTGCCAGCAGTGAAAGGGGGACAGGACGTCGAGCTTTCTTT. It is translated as CASSERGTGRRAFF. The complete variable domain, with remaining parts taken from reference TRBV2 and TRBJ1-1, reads EPEVTQTPSHQVTQMGQEVILRCVPISNHLYFYWYRQILGQKVEFLVSFYNNEISEKSEIFDDQFSVERPDGSNFTLKIRSTKLEDSAMYFCASSERGTGRRAFFGQGTRLTVV.